The rows below give T cell receptor beta chains drawn from one sample of a study of blood T cells in healthy people across ages. TCRdb fed the 5' RACE reads into MiXCR, producing one record per CDR3 protein. The table shows approximately 730,000 distinct CDR3 sequences, with 53% occurring only once. The material sequenced was blood. The receptors shown here come from a man older than 75 in good health. CDR3s include the opening cysteine and the closing phenylalanine or tryptophan. A D gene is named only where the DNA matches it firmly. Not all rows give a size; the values are once, few, many and, for expanded clones, a class.

cdr3_aa cdr3_nt j_call d_call v_call clone_size
CASSPGAKNIQYF TGTGCCAGCAGCCCAGGAGCCAAAAACATTCAGTACTTC TRBJ2-4 . TRBV3-1 many
CASRVASNEQFF TGTGCCAGCAGGGTAGCGTCCAATGAGCAGTTCTTC TRBJ2-1 . TRBV2 .
CASSGTSWGVEAFF TGTGCCAGCAGTGGGACCTCCTGGGGGGTTGAAGCTTTCTTT TRBJ1-1 . TRBV6-1 .
CASSRGRTEELFF TGTGCCAGCAGCCGGGGACGCACCGAGGAGCTGTTTTTT TRBJ2-2 . TRBV27 .
CASSVGTSGTYEQYF TGTGCCAGCAGCGTTGGGACTAGCGGGACTTACGAGCAGTACTTC TRBJ2-7 TRBD2 TRBV9 few
CASSLAGDRGYGYTF TGTGCCAGCAGTTTAGCGGGAGACAGGGGCTATGGCTACACCTTC TRBJ1-2 TRBD1 TRBV27 .
CASSPGPGANDYEQYF TGTGCCAGCAGCCCGGGGCCGGGCGCAAACGACTACGAGCAGTACTTC TRBJ2-7 . TRBV4-2 once
CASSLRGLADNSYEQYF TGTGCCAGCAGCTTAAGGGGGCTAGCGGATAACTCCTACGAGCAGTACTTC TRBJ2-7 . TRBV7-9 .
CASKASDLAKNIQYF TGTGCCAGCAAGGCTAGCGACTTAGCCAAAAACATTCAGTACTTC TRBJ2-4 . TRBV2 .
CASSQRRGAQETQYF TGTGCCAGCAGCCAAAGGAGGGGAGCCCAAGAGACCCAGTACTTC TRBJ2-5 . TRBV14 once
CASRASGREETQYF TGCGCCAGCAGGGCTAGCGGGAGAGAAGAGACCCAGTACTTC TRBJ2-5 TRBD2 TRBV5-1 few
CASSQQGIGLDEQYF TGCGCCAGCAGCCAGCAGGGTATAGGACTGGACGAGCAGTACTTC TRBJ2-7 . TRBV4-1 .
CASGLYTVPSEQYF TGTGCTAGTGGTTTGTACACAGTCCCCAGCGAGCAGTACTTC TRBJ2-7 . TRBV12-5 .
CASSSPWDFSYEQYF TGTGCTAGCAGCTCCCCTTGGGACTTCTCCTACGAGCAGTACTTC TRBJ2-7 . TRBV7-9 .
CASSGWYGGRHGYTF TGTGCCAGCAGCGGGTGGTACGGGGGGCGCCATGGCTACACCTTC TRBJ1-2 . TRBV5-6 .
CASSLGTGGSGYTF TGTGCCAGCAGCCTCGGGACAGGGGGCAGTGGCTACACCTTC TRBJ1-2 TRBD1 TRBV12-3/TRBV12-4 few
CASRRASGYEQYF TGTGCCAGCAGGAGGGCTAGCGGCTACGAGCAGTACTTC TRBJ2-7 TRBD2 TRBV6-2/TRBV6-3 .
CAIRGPAATEAFF TGTGCCATCAGGGGCCCTGCGGCCACTGAAGCTTTCTTT TRBJ1-1 . TRBV10-3 few
CASSLEDRAYGYTF TGCGCCAGCAGCTTGGAGGACAGGGCGTATGGCTACACCTTC TRBJ1-2 TRBD1 TRBV5-1 .
CATSPPTSGMETQYF TGCGCCACCTCCCCCCCCACTAGCGGGATGGAGACCCAGTACTTC TRBJ2-5 TRBD2 TRBV5-1 .
CASRSPGALKNIQYF TGTGCCAGCAGATCCCCAGGGGCCCTGAAAAACATTCAGTACTTC TRBJ2-4 . TRBV6-5 .
CASSTSGFSRETQYF TGTGCCAGCAGCACTAGCGGGTTTTCGCGAGAGACCCAGTACTTC TRBJ2-5 TRBD2 TRBV7-3 once
CATSDGVSYEQYF TGTGCCACCAGTGATGGGGTATCCTACGAGCAGTACTTC TRBJ2-7 . TRBV24-1 .
CASSLSGTGPDEQFF TGTGCCAGCAGCTTGTCCGGGACAGGACCAGATGAGCAGTTCTTC TRBJ2-1 TRBD1 TRBV5-5 .
CASNTKRTGGNYGYTF TGTGCCAGCAACACCAAACGGACAGGGGGAAACTATGGCTACACCTTC TRBJ1-2 TRBD1 TRBV6-5 .
CATSVSGETQYF TGTGCCACCAGTGTTAGTGGCGAGACCCAGTACTTC TRBJ2-5 . TRBV24-1 few
CSVMLAGVTETQYF TGCAGCGTTATGCTAGCGGGAGTAACAGAGACCCAGTACTTC TRBJ2-5 TRBD2 TRBV29-1 .
CASSLVSGPDEQYF TGCGCCAGCAGCTTGGTTTCAGGGCCCGACGAGCAGTACTTC TRBJ2-7 . TRBV5-1 .
CAGSEAGGYSYEQYF TGTGCCGGCAGTGAAGCAGGGGGATACTCCTACGAGCAGTACTTC TRBJ2-7 TRBD1 TRBV6-1 .
CASSHGAREGGEQFF TGTGCCAGCAGCCATGGGGCGCGGGAGGGTGGTGAGCAGTTCTTC TRBJ2-1 TRBD2 TRBV3-1 .
CASSPAGVNTEAFF TGTGCCAGCAGCCCCGCAGGGGTTAACACTGAAGCTTTCTTT TRBJ1-1 . TRBV6-6 .
CSAGQGTHTEAFF TGCAGCGCCGGACAGGGGACCCACACTGAAGCTTTCTTT TRBJ1-1 TRBD1 TRBV29-1 .
CASSSRDAGSYEQYF TGTGCCAGCAGTTCGCGGGACGCCGGATCCTACGAGCAGTACTTC TRBJ2-7 . TRBV6-5 .
CAIGESDTQYF TGTGCCATCGGGGAGTCAGATACGCAGTATTTT TRBJ2-3 . TRBV10-3 few
CASSPIAGVGELFF TGTGCCAGCAGCCCCATAGCGGGAGTCGGGGAGCTGTTTTTT TRBJ2-2 TRBD2 TRBV11-2 .
CASSFRTPGELFF TGTGCCAGCAGCTTTCGAACGCCGGGGGAGCTGTTTTTT TRBJ2-2 . TRBV11-3 once
CASSFDFNYGYTF TGCGCCAGCAGCTTTGACTTCAACTATGGCTACACCTTC TRBJ1-2 . TRBV5-1 few
CASSLLERFRETQYF TGTGCCAGCAGCCTCCTGGAGCGGTTCAGGGAGACCCAGTACTTC TRBJ2-5 . TRBV7-9 .
CSTTGQDTYEQYF TGCAGTACGACGGGACAGGATACCTACGAGCAGTACTTC TRBJ2-7 TRBD1 TRBV20-1 .
CSVSGMGGGGETQYF TGCAGTGTTAGCGGAATGGGGGGGGGAGGAGAGACCCAGTACTTC TRBJ2-5 TRBD2 TRBV20-1 .
CASSLRGRTSYNEQFF TGTGCCAGCAGCTTACGCGGCAGGACCTCCTACAATGAGCAGTTCTTC TRBJ2-1 . TRBV7-2 few
CSAQGFTEAFF TGCAGTGCACAGGGCTTCACTGAAGCTTTCTTT TRBJ1-1 . TRBV20-1 .
CSATPIDGRVLNEQYF TGCAGTGCTACACCTATTGACGGGAGGGTTCTTAATGAGCAGTACTTC TRBJ2-5 TRBD2 TRBV20-1 .
CSLEDRGYGYTF TGCAGCCTTGAGGACAGGGGTTATGGCTACACCTTC TRBJ1-2 TRBD1 TRBV29-1 .
CASWLGGPVCLNQPQHF TGTGCCAGCTGGCTTGGAGGGCCGGTCTGCCTCAATCAGCCCCAGCATTTT TRBJ1-5 . TRBV3-1 .
CASSFSVGGKTGELFF TGTGCCAGCAGTTTTAGTGTGGGAGGGAAGACCGGGGAGCTGTTTTTT TRBJ2-2 TRBD2 TRBV12-3/TRBV12-4 .
CASSQRGRTSGSYEQYF TGTGCCAGCAGCCAAAGGGGGAGGACTAGCGGTTCCTACGAGCAGTACTTC TRBJ2-7 TRBD2 TRBV14 .
CANQDLNYGYTF TGTGCCAACCAAGATCTAAACTATGGCTACACCTTC TRBJ1-2 . TRBV6-1 .
CASSLNDYGYTF TGTGCCAGCAGCTTAAACGACTATGGCTACACCTTC TRBJ1-2 . TRBV7-3 .